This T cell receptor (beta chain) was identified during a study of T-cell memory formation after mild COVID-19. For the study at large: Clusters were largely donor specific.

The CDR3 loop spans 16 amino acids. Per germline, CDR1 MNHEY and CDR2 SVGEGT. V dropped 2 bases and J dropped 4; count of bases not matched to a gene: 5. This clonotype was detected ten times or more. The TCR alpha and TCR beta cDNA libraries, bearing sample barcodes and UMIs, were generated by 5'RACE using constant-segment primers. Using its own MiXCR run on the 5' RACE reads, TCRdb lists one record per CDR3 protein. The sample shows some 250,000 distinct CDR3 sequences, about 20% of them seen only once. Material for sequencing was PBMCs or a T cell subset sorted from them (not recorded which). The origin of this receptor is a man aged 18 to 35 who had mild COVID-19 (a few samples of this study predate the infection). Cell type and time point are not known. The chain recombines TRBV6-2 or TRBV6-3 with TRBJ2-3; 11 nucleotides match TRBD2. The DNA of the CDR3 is TGTGCCAGCAGTTACGTGACTAGCGGGGAGTCAGATACGCAGTATTTT. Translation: CASSYVTSGESDTQYF.